The rows below give T cell receptor beta chains drawn from one sample of a study of blood T cells in healthy people across ages. TCRdb re-called the 5' RACE reads through MiXCR, storing one row per CDR3 protein. The repertoire holds about a million distinct CDR3 sequences, with roughly 51% as singletons. The sample taken for sequencing was blood. The receptors here all came from a woman aged 60-70 years in good health. CDR3s include the opening cysteine and the closing phenylalanine or tryptophan. D genes are given only for firm matches. Rows may omit the clone size; those that give it use once, few, many or a size class.

j_call | d_call | v_call | clone_size | cdr3_nt | cdr3_aa
TRBJ2-7 | TRBD2 | TRBV9 | few | TGTGCCAGCAGCGTATCCAGCGGGAGTACCTACGAGCAGTACTTC | CASSVSSGSTYEQYF
TRBJ2-4 | - | TRBV20-1 | - | TGCAGTGCGGGGTCAGGGGGACTAGCCAAAAACATTCAGTACTTC | CSAGSGGLAKNIQYF
TRBJ1-6 | - | TRBV20-1 | few | TGCAGTGCTTTTCCAAACTTGAATTCACCCCTCCACTTT | CSAFPNLNSPLHF
TRBJ2-7 | TRBD1 | TRBV5-1 | - | TGCGCCAGCAGCTTGGGGACAGGGCTGGCCGAGCAGTACTTC | CASSLGTGLAEQYF
TRBJ1-6 | - | TRBV20-1 | once | TGCAGTGCCAGGCCAGGGCCCACCCCCCTCCACTTT | CSARPGPTPLHF
TRBJ2-7 | - | TRBV15 | many | TGTGCCACCAGCAGAGATAAACAGGACGAGCAGTACTTC | CATSRDKQDEQYF
TRBJ2-7 | TRBD2 | TRBV5-8 | once | TGTGCCAGCAGCCCACGGGGGGTTCGGGGATCCTACGAGCAGTACTTC | CASSPRGVRGSYEQYF
TRBJ2-5 | - | TRBV6-5 | few | TGTGCCAGCAGTTACGGTCAAACAAGCTACGGGGAGACCCAGTACTTC | CASSYGQTSYGETQYF
TRBJ2-5 | TRBD1 | TRBV10-3 | - | TGTGCCATCAGCCCACAGGGGGGAACAGAGACCCAGTACTTC | CAISPQGGTETQYF
TRBJ2-1 | TRBD2 | TRBV27 | few | TGTGCCAGCAGTTTACTAGCGGGAGGGTACTACAATGAGCAGTTCTTC | CASSLLAGGYYNEQFF
TRBJ2-7 | - | TRBV10-3 | few | TGTGCCATCAGTGAGTTTCCCGACGCTTCCTACGAGCAGTACTTC | CAISEFPDASYEQYF
TRBJ2-3 | - | TRBV7-2 | few | TGTGCCAGCAGCTTCCAAGGGGTTGCGACTACTAGCACAGATACGCAGTATTTT | CASSFQGVATTSTDTQYF
TRBJ2-7 | - | TRBV6-5 | - | TGTGCCAGCAGTTACTCGACTGGTCCGTCAGGAACCGAGCAGTACTTC | CASSYSTGPSGTEQYF
TRBJ2-3 | - | TRBV5-1 | - | TGCGCCAGCAGCTTGGGTTCACGAGATACGCGGTATTTT | CASSLGSRDTRYF
TRBJ2-1 | - | TRBV4-2 | - | TGTGCCGGCAGCCAAGATTACCGACTCCGGCAGTTCTTC | CAGSQDYRLRQFF
TRBJ2-7 | - | TRBV18 | - | TGTGCCAGCTCACCAGATTGGGCAGGATCGTACGAGCAGTACTTC | CASSPDWAGSYEQYF
TRBJ2-5 | - | TRBV6-5 | - | TGTGCCAGCACCGCTAAGGACCCCTCTAGGCAGACCCGGTACTTC | CASTAKDPSRQTRYF
TRBJ2-4 | TRBD2 | TRBV12-3/TRBV12-4 | few | TGTGCCAGCAGTTTCCTAGCGGGTGACTCCATCGATATTAAAAACATTCAGTACTTC | CASSFLAGDSIDIKNIQYF
TRBJ2-4 | TRBD2 | TRBV13 | - | TGTGCCAGCAGCTCCATGGGGACTATAAACATTCAGTACTTC | CASSSMGTINIQYF
TRBJ2-3 | - | TRBV12-3/TRBV12-4 | - | TGTGCCAGCAGTTTATCGCGGCGTTTGGATACGCAGTATTTT | CASSLSRRLDTQYF
TRBJ2-7 | - | TRBV28 | - | TGTGCCAGCACCCACAGGCCCGGGGAATGGGGCTACGAGCAGTACTTC | CASTHRPGEWGYEQYF
TRBJ1-6 | - | TRBV11-2 | - | TGTGCCAGCAACCTCGGGTTCGGAAATTCACCCCTCCACTTT | CASNLGFGNSPLHF
TRBJ2-1 | - | TRBV5-6 | - | TGTGCCAGCAGCTTCTCTCTGGACAGAGCCAATGAGCAGTTCTTC | CASSFSLDRANEQFF
TRBJ2-7 | - | TRBV7-2 | many | TGTGCCAGCAGCTTAGTTTCGCGGGGTGAATACGAGCAGTACTTC | CASSLVSRGEYEQYF
TRBJ2-7 | TRBD2 | TRBV4-3 | - | TGCGCCAGCAGCCAACGAGCGGGGACGTTAACCTACGAGCAGTACTTC | CASSQRAGTLTYEQYF
TRBJ2-4 | - | TRBV4-2 | - | TGTGCCAGCAGCCAAGTTGGGGGGCCCGGGAACATTCAGTACTTC | CASSQVGGPGNIQYF
TRBJ1-2 | TRBD1 | TRBV7-6 | - | TGTGCCAGCAGTGGGACAGCGGATTATGGCTACACCTTC | CASSGTADYGYTF
TRBJ2-7 | - | TRBV10-3 | - | TGTGCCATCAGTGAGAAGGGGTTCGAGCAGTACTTC | CAISEKGFEQYF
TRBJ1-5 | - | TRBV19 | - | TGTGCCAGTAGTATCTGGAATCAGCCCCAGCATTTT | CASSIWNQPQHF
TRBJ2-5 | - | TRBV9 | - | TGTGCCAGCAGCGTACTAGCGTCGGGGGAGCAGTACTTC | CASSVLASGEQYF
TRBJ1-2 | - | TRBV6-5 | few | TGTGCCAGCAGTTACTCGACTGGGCCGATCTATGGCTACACCTTC | CASSYSTGPIYGYTF
TRBJ2-1 | TRBD2 | TRBV29-1 | - | TGCAGCGCCAAGGGACCACTAGCGGGAGGGTACAATGAGCAGTTCTTC | CSAKGPLAGGYNEQFF
TRBJ1-4 | - | TRBV4-1 | - | TGCGCCAGCAGCCAACCGGTCCGAAGGGAAAAACTGTTTTTT | CASSQPVRREKLFF
TRBJ2-5 | TRBD1 | TRBV6-6 | - | TGTGCCAGCAGGGGGTCGGGACAGATAGAGACCCAGTACTTC | CASRGSGQIETQYF
TRBJ2-5 | - | TRBV7-9 | few | TGTGCCAGCAGCTTAGTTACTAGCTACGAGACCCAGTACTTC | CASSLVTSYETQYF
TRBJ2-3 | - | TRBV9 | few | TGTGCCAGCGGTAGAGGGGAGTCGGCAGATACGCAGTATTTT | CASGRGESADTQYF
TRBJ2-5 | TRBD2 | TRBV7-6 | many | TGTGCCAGCAGCCGGGGACTAGGACCATTTCGGGAGGAGCAGTACTTC | CASSRGLGPFREEQYF
TRBJ2-1 | TRBD2 | TRBV20-1 | - | TGCAGTGCTAGATTGGGGGGGTTTGGTGAGCAGTTCTTC | CSARLGGFGEQFF
TRBJ1-4 | - | TRBV29-1 | - | TGCAGCGCAGGTGCAACTAATGAAAAACTGTTTTTT | CSAGATNEKLFF
TRBJ2-7 | TRBD2 | TRBV2 | - | TGTGCCAGCAGTGATAGCGGGAGTAGAGACGAGCAGTACTTC | CASSDSGSRDEQYF
TRBJ1-4 | - | TRBV7-2 | - | TGTGCCAGCAGCTTGATGGGGGGTATAGATCGGGCGGGACATGAAAAACTGTTTTTT | CASSLMGGIDRAGHEKLFF
TRBJ2-4 | TRBD2 | TRBV28 | - | TGTGCCAGCAGTTCCCGACTAGCGGGAGGGCCACAGCAGTACTTC | CASSSRLAGGPQQYF
TRBJ1-5 | - | TRBV20-1 | - | TGCAGTGCTAGAGACCCTGGAGACAGCGGATTGGTAGGCAATCAGCCCCAGCATTTT | CSARDPGDSGLVGNQPQHF
TRBJ1-5 | - | TRBV28 | - | TGCGCCAGCAGCCAGATCCGAGACAGAGGCAATCAGCCCCAGCATTTT | CASSQIRDRGNQPQHF
TRBJ2-1 | TRBD2 | TRBV20-1 | - | TGCAGTGCTAGTCTAGCGGGAGTCCACTACAATGAGCAGTTCTTC | CSASLAGVHYNEQFF
TRBJ2-3 | - | TRBV28 | - | TGCCCCCTCAACGGGGCCACAGATACGCGGTATTTT | CPLNGATDTRYF
TRBJ2-1 | - | TRBV20-1 | - | TGCAGTGCTAGACTTCGTGCGCAGTTCTTC | CSARLRAQFF
TRBJ2-1 | TRBD2 | TRBV20-1 | - | TGCAGTGCCCCATTGGGGCTAGCGGGCTATGAGCAGTTCTTC | CSAPLGLAGYEQFF
TRBJ2-7 | - | TRBV7-2 | few | TGTGCCAGCGGTTCGGGTACCTTCTACGAGCAGTACTTC | CASGSGTFYEQYF
TRBJ2-5 | TRBD1 | TRBV12-3/TRBV12-4 | - | TGTGCCAGCAGTTTAGGCAGGGGGCGTATCGAGACCCAGTACTTC | CASSLGRGRIETQYF
TRBJ2-5 | - | TRBV11-3 | - | TGTGCCAGCAGCTTAGGCGGGACAGTGCGAGAGACCCAGTACTTC | CASSLGGTVRETQYF
TRBJ2-6 | - | TRBV29-1 | few | TGCAGCGCTGACATATCTGGGGCCAACGTCCTGACTTTC | CSADISGANVLTF
TRBJ2-1 | TRBD2 | TRBV2 | few | TGTGCCAGCAGTAAAGGCGGGAGCTACAATGAGCAGTTCTTC | CASSKGGSYNEQFF
TRBJ2-7 | - | TRBV7-2 | few | TGTGCCAGCAGCTTAGGAGTGGGGCGGGACGAGCAGTACTTC | CASSLGVGRDEQYF
TRBJ1-1 | TRBD1 | TRBV24-1 | - | TGTGCCACCAGTGATACCCGGGACAGGGGATCGGTGACTTTCTTT | CATSDTRDRGSVTFF
TRBJ2-1 | TRBD1 | TRBV20-1 | - | TGCAGTGCCCAACGCATAAGGGACAGGGACAATGAGCAGTTCTTC | CSAQRIRDRDNEQFF
TRBJ2-1 | - | TRBV4-3 | few | TGCGCCAGCAGCCAACACCCCTGGGGTAGCAGGAATGAGCAGTTCTTC | CASSQHPWGSRNEQFF